This section outlines one T cell receptor beta chain sequence together with its context. This CDR3 has 14 residues. The V gene's germline CDR1 is LNHDA and CDR2 SQIVND (reference sequence). V was pared by 8 bases and J by 4 bases, with 8 bases of the junction left unmatched. These data come from a study of T cell changes during pregnancy in multiple sclerosis. TCRdb keeps only in-frame clones here, not all; method: immunoSEQ multiplex PCR. The sample shows under 85,000 clones, around nine tenths of them seen only once. The material was CD4+ T cells from peripheral blood mononuclear cells, obtained before pregnancy. This TCR was sampled from a female donor with multiple sclerosis, enrolled in a pregnancy study. This chain links TRBV19 with TRBJ2-3, with TRBD1 identical over 8 bases. The CDR3: CASGSRGRPDTQYF. CDR3 coding DNA: TGTGCCAGTGGGTCCAGGGGGCGCCCAGATACGCAGTATTTT.